This T cell receptor (beta chain) appears in the sequencing data of a study of Graves' ophthalmopathy and Graves' hyperthyroidism (dated by TCRdb to the late 2010s). Looking at the study overall: Hyperthyroidism was considered stable if no progression to ophthalmopathy occurred within 18 months of follow-up. The study used TCR beta repertoire signatures to distinguish Graves' ophthalmopathy from Graves' hyperthyroidism and to predict progression to ophthalmopathy. In total, 135 blood samples were TCR-sequenced: around 42 ophthalmopathy, some 72 hyperthyroidism and some 17 hyperthyroidism-to-ophthalmopathy patients. To explore V-J signatures that separate ophthalmopathy from hyperthyroidism, a discovery set of about 96 patients was enrolled, consisting of 43 with ophthalmopathy and roughly 57 with stable hyperthyroidism. For independent validation, a separate cohort was made up of about 18 hyperthyroidism patients plus 17 patients who later progressed from hyperthyroidism to ophthalmopathy. In several hyperthyroidism patients, the T-cell repertoire of thyroid tissue was compared with the T-cell repertoire of blood. After sampling, hyperthyroidism patients received methimazole starting at 30 mg daily, and ophthalmopathy patients received high-dose intravenous methylprednisolone. Study-level results and caveats: In cross-validation, the 13-signature model distinguished ophthalmopathy from stable hyperthyroidism with nearly 90% sensitivity and 81% to 82% specificity, while in the test set the corresponding values were about 80% and 75%. Most expanded thyroid clonotypes with a frequency above 0.001 also appeared in blood, which suggests that blood repertoires may reflect the immune response in the thyroid. No statistical method was used to set the sample size in advance, and the investigators knew which group each participant was assigned to. In validation, the model predicted ophthalmopathy progression with about 71% sensitivity and approximately 72% specificity; roughly 12 predicted patients were CT-confirmed with GO in a median of approximately 6.5 months.

CDR1 and CDR2 were assigned from the germline V gene as SGHTA and FQGNSA. Trimmed from V: 5 bases; trimmed from J: 6 bases; junction bases lacking a gene match: 11. The CDR3, cysteine through phenylalanine, is 15 amino acids long. Only the CDR3 portion is preserved as DNA: 45 bases, with reading frame beginning at the first base. For repertoire sequencing, the TCR beta CDR3 regions were amplified from RNA transcripts. The first round of RT-PCR was done with HTBI primers and the Qiagen OneStep RT-PCR kit, and was followed by a second round of multiplex PCR, then size selection and purification. Libraries were sequenced paired-end with 100 bp reads on an Illumina HiSeq2000. The study's own analysis went as follows. SOAPnuke was used for read processing, and reads with adapters, uncalled bases, a mean Phred below 15, or no exact constant-primer or identifier match were discarded. COPE v1.2.5 was used to merge the high-quality paired reads. Clonotypes were defined as unique nucleotide sequences and were aligned to IMGT TRB V, D and J references using MiTCR v1.1. Analysis was restricted to V-J combinations with a frequency above 0.0001, which covered roughly 99% of repertoires. A TCR clonal expansion and chaos score per V-J combination was defined as the ratio of F50 clonal expansion to chaos observed in the TCRdist matrix. Welch's t-statistics and random forest were used to narrow the features down to around twelve V-J combinations, which were then fed into a naive Bayes classifier. The Morisita-Horn index was used to measure how similar the thyroid and blood repertoires were. TCRdb's own reprocessing of the public reads used fastp at Q25 and MiXCR and kept productive beta chains. Identical CDR3 protein sequences are pooled into one entry, listed with their most common genes and DNA. The V and J calls follow TCRdb's processing rather than the paper's. This sample has around 1,000,000 distinct CDR3 sequences in its table, and around a third of those were observed once. Over 8.5% of the sample is in the top ten clones.

This clonotype was picked up many times. Its antigen is not yet known. No base-level quality is on record; no much larger clone is a single base apart. The hyperthyroidism patients were 18 to 65 years old and newly diagnosed, with a disease duration of less than 2 months. Anyone with other autoimmune diseases, uncontrolled infections, pregnancy or lactation was excluded from the study. Diagnosis was based on clinical symptoms, serum thyroxine, TRAb, thyroid ultrasound and orbital computed tomography. Trizol reagent was used to extract the total RNA, and its quality was then checked on an Agilent 2100 Bioanalyzer.

The sample comprised peripheral blood or thyroid tissue (not recorded which). The chain is encoded by TRBV7-2 joined to TRBJ1-2; 8 bases in the middle match TRBD1. This sequence originates from an adult man with Graves' hyperthyroidism. The nucleotide sequence reads as follows: TGTGCCAGCAGCAAAGGACAGGGAAGGGCGGATGGCTACACCTTC. Translation gives CASSKGQGRADGYTF.